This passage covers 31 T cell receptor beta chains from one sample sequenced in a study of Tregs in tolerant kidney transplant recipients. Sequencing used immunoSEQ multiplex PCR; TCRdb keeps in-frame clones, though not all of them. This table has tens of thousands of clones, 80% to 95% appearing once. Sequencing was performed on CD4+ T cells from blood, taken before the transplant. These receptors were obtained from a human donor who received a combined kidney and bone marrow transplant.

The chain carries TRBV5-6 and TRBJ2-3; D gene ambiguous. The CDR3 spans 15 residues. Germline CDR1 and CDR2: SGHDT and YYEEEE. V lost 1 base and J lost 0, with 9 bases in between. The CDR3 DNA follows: TGTGCCAGCAGCTTGCTACAGAGAAGCACAGATACGCAGTATTTT. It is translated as CASSLLQRSTDTQYF.

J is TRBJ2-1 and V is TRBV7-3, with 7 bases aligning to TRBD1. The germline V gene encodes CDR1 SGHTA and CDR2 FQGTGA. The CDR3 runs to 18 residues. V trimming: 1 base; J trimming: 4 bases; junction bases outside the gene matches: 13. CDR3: CASSLNPPGGRGYNEQFF. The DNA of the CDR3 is TGTGCCAGCAGCTTAAATCCCCCGGGTGGCAGGGGGTACAATGAGCAGTTCTTC.

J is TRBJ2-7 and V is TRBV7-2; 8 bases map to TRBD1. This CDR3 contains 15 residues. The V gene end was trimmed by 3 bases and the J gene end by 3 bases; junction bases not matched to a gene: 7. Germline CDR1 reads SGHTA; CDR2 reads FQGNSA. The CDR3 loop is CASSLYPGQDYEQYF. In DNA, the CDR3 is TGTGCCAGCAGCTTGTACCCGGGACAGGACTACGAGCAGTACTTC. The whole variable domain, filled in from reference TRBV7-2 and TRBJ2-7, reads GAGVSQSPSNKVTEKGKDVELRCDPISGHTALYWYRQSLGQGLEFLIYFQGNSAPDKSGLPSDRFSAERTGGSVSTLTIQRTQQEDSAVYLCASSLYPGQDYEQYFGPGTRLTVT.

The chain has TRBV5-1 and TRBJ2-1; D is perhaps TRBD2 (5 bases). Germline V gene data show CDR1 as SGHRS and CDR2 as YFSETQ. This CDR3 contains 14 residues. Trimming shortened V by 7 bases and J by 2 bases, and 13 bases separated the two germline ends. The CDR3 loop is CASATSPPYNEQFF. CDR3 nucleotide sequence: TGCGCCAGCGCAACTAGTCCCCCCTACAATGAGCAGTTCTTC.

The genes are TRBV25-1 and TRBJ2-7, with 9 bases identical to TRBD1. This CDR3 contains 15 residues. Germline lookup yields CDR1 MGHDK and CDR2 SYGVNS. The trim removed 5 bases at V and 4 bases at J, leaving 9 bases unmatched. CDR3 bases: TGTGCCAGCAGTTCCAAGACAGGGGGGATATACGAGCAGTACTTC. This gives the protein CASSSKTGGIYEQYF.

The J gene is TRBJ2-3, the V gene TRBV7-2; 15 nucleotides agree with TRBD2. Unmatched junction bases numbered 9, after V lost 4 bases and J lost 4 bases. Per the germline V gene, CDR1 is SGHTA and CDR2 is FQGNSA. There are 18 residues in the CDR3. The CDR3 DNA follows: TGTGCCAGCAGCTCAGGACTAGCGGGAGGGGTAGGCGCAGATACGCAGTATTTT. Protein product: CASSSGLAGGVGADTQYF.

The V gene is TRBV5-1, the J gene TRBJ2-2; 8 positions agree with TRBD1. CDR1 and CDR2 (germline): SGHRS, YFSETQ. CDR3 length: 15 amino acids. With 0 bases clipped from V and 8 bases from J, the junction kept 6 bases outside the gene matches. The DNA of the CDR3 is TGCGCCAGCAGCTTGGCGGGACAGGATATGGGGGAGCTGTTTTTT. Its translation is CASSLAGQDMGELFF.

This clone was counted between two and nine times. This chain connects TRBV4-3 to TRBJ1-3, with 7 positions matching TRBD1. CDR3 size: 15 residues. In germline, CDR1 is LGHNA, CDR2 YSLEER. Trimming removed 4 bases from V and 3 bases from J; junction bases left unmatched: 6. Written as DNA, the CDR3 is TGCGCCAGCAGCCTAAACAGGGGCGGTGGAAACACCATATATTTT. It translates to CASSLNRGGGNTIYF.

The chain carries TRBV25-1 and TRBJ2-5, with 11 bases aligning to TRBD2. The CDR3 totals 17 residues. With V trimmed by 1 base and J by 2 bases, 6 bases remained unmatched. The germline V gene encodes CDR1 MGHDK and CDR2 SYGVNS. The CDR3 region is CASSEWSGLAEQETQYF. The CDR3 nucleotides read TGTGCCAGCAGTGAATGGTCGGGACTAGCGGAACAAGAGACCCAGTACTTC.

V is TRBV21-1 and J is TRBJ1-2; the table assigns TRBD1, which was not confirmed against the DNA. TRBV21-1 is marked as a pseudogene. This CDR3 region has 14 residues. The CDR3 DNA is TGTGCCAGCAGGCTACATGACAGGTTATGGGGCTACACCTTC. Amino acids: CASRLHDRLWGYTF.

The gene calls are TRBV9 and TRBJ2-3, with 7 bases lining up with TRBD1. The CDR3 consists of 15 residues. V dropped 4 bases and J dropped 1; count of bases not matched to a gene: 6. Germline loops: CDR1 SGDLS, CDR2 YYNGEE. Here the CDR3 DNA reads TGTGCCAGCAGCACTCGACAGGGCGGCACAGATACGCAGTATTTT. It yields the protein CASSTRQGGTDTQYF.

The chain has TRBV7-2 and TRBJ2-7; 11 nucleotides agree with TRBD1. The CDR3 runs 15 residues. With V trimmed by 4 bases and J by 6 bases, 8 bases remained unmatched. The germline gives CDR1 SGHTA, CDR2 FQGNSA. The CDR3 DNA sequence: TGTGCCAGCAGCTCGTACGGGACAGGGGGACGCGAGCAGTACTTC. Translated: CASSSYGTGGREQYF.

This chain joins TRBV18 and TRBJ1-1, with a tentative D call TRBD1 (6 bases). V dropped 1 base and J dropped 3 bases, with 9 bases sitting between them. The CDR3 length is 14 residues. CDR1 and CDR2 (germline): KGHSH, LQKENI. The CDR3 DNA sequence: TGTGCCAGCTCACCACGGGACATTCACACTGAAGCTTTCTTT. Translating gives CASSPRDIHTEAFF.

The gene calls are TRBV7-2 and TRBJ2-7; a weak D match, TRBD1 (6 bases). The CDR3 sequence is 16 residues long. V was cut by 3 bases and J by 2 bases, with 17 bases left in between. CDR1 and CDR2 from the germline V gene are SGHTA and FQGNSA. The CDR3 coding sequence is TGTGCCAGCAGCTTTAATTACGAACAGGGAACCTACGAGCAGTACTTC. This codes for CASSFNYEQGTYEQYF. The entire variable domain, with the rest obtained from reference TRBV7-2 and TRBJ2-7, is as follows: GAGVSQSPSNKVTEKGKDVELRCDPISGHTALYWYRQSLGQGLEFLIYFQGNSAPDKSGLPSDRFSAERTGGSVSTLTIQRTQQEDSAVYLCASSFNYEQGTYEQYFGPGTRLTVT.

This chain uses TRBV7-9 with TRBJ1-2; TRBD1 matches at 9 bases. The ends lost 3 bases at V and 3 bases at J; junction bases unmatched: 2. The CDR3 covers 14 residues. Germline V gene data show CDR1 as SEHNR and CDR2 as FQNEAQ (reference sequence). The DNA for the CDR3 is TGTGCCAGCAGCTTCTGGACAGGGGACTATGGCTACACCTTC. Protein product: CASSFWTGDYGYTF.

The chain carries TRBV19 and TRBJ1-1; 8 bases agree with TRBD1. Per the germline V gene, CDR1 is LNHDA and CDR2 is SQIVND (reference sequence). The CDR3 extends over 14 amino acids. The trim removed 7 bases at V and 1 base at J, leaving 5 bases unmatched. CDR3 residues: CASKQGAANTEAFF. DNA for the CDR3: TGTGCCAGTAAGCAGGGGGCAGCGAACACTGAAGCTTTCTTT.

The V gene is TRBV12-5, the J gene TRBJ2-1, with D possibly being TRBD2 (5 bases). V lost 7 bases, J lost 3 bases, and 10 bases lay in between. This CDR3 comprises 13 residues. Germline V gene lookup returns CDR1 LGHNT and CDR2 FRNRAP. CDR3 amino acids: CASVSGYYNEQFF. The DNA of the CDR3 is TGTGCTAGTGTCAGCGGATACTACAATGAGCAGTTCTTC.

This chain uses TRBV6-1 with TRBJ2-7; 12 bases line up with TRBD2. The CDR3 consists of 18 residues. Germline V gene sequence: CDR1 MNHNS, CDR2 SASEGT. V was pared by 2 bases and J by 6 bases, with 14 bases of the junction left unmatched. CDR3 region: CASSELVSSGRGAGEQYF. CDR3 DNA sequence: TGTGCCAGCAGTGAACTGGTGTCTAGCGGGAGGGGAGCGGGCGAGCAGTACTTC.

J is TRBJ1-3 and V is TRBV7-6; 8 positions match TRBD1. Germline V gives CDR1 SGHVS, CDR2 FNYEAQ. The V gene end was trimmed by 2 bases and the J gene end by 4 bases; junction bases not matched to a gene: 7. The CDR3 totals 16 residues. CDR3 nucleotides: TGTGCCAGCAGCTTAACCATTCGGACAGGGGGAAACACCATATATTTT. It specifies CASSLTIRTGGNTIYF. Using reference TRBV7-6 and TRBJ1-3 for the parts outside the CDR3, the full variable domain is GAGVSQSPRYKVTKRGQDVALRCDPISGHVSLYWYRQALGQGPEFLTYFNYEAQQDKSGLPNDRFSAERPEGSISTLTIQRTEQRDSAMYRCASSLTIRTGGNTIYFGEGSWLTVV.

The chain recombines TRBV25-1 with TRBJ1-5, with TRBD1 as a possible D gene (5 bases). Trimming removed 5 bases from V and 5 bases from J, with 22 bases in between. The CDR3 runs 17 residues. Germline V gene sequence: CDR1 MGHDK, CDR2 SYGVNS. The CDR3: CASSPQGGDGIYQPQHF. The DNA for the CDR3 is TGTGCCAGCAGTCCCCAGGGAGGGGACGGGATATATCAGCCCCAGCATTTT.

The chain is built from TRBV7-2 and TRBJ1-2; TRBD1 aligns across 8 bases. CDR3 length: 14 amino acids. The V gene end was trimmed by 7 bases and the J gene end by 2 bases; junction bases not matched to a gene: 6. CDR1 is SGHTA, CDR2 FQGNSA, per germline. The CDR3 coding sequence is TGTGCCAGCAACCGGGACAGGCGGAACTATGGCTACACCTTC. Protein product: CASNRDRRNYGYTF.

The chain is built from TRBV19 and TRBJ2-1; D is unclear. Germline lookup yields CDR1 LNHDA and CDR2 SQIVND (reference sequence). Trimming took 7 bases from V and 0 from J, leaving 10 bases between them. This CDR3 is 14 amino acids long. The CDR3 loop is CASNYASSYNEQFF. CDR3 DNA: TGTGCCAGTAACTATGCGAGCTCCTACAATGAGCAGTTCTTC.

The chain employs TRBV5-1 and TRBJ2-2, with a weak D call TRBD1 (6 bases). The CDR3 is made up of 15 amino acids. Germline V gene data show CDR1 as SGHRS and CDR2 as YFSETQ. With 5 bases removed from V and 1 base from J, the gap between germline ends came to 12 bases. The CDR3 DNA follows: TGCGCCAGCAGGCCTACGACAGGGAACACCGGGGAGCTGTTTTTT. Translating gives CASRPTTGNTGELFF.

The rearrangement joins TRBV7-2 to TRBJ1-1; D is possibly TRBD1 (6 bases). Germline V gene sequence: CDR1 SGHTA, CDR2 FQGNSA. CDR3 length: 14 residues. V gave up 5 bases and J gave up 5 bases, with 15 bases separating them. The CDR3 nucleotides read TGTGCCAGCAGCCCCCAAGACAGGCAGACTGAAGCTTTCTTT. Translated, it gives CASSPQDRQTEAFF.

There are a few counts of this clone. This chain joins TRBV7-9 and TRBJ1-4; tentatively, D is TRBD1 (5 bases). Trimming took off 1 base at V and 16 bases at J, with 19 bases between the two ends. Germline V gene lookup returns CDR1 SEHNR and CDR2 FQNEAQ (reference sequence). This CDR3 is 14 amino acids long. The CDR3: CASSLDKTTGTKFF. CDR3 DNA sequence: TGTGCCAGCAGCTTAGATAAGACAACGGGGACTAAGTTTTTT.

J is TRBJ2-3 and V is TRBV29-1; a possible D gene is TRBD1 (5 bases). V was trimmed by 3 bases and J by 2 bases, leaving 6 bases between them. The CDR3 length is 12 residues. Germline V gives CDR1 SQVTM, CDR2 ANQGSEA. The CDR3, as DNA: TGCAGCGTTGACAGGGACACAGATACGCAGTATTTT. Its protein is CSVDRDTDTQYF.

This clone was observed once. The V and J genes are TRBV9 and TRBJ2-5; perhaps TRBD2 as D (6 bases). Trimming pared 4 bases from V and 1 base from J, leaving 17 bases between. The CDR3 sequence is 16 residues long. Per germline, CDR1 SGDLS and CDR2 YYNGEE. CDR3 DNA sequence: TGTGCCAGCAGCCCCCCCCCGGGACTTGTCCAAGAGACCCAGTACTTC. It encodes CASSPPPGLVQETQYF.

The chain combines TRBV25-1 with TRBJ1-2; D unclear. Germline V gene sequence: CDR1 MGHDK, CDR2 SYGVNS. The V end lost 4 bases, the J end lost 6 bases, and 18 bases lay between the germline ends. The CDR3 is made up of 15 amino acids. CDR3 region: CASSAAPPADHGYTF. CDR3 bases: TGTGCCAGCAGTGCCGCCCCCCCCGCGGATCATGGCTACACCTTC.

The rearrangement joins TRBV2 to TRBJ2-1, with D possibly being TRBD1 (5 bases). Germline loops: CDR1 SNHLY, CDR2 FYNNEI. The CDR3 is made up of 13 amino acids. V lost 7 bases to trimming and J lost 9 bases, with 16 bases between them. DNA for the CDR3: TGTGCCAGCACTGGATTATTGGGGCCTGAGCAGTTCTTC. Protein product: CASTGLLGPEQFF.

CDR3 in DNA: TGTGCCAGCAGCTACCGGGACAGGTTGAACACTGAAGCTTTCTTT. Translating it yields CASSYRDRLNTEAFF. The V and J genes are TRBV5-6 and TRBJ1-1, with TRBD1 matching over 8 bases. V lost 3 bases, J lost 0 bases, and 4 bases stayed unmatched. The CDR3 totals 15 residues. Per the germline V gene, CDR1 is SGHDT and CDR2 is YYEEEE.

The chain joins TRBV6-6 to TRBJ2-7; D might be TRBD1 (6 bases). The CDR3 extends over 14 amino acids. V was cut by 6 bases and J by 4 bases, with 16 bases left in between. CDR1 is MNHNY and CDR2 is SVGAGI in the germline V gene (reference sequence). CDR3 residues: CASSFTGLQYEQYF. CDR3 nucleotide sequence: TGTGCCAGCAGCTTCACAGGGCTCCAATACGAGCAGTACTTC.